This T cell receptor beta chain was found in a study of blood T cell repertoires in COVID-19. This clone was found a few times. Method: immunoSEQ multiplex PCR; TCRdb's copy keeps in-frame clones and lacks some. The sample records about 68,000 clones, about nine tenths being singletons. This sequence was found in a man younger than 45 with acute or convalescent COVID-19. The specimen sequenced was peripheral blood.

The CDR3 nucleotides are TGTGCCTGGAGTGTACAGGGGGACCAGCCCCAGCATTTT. Translation: CAWSVQGDQPQHF. The chain carries TRBV30 and TRBJ1-5; TRBD1 matches at 8 bases. Germline loops: CDR1 GTSNPN, CDR2 SVGIG (reference sequence). With 0 bases clipped from V and 7 bases from J, the junction kept 2 bases outside the gene matches. The CDR3 runs 13 residues. The full variable domain, with the rest looked up from reference TRBV30 and TRBJ1-5, is SQTIHQWPATLVQPVGSPLSLECTVEGTSNPNLYWYRQAAGRGLQLLFYSVGIGQISSEVPQNLSASRPQDRQFILSSKKLLLSDSGFYLCAWSVQGDQPQHFGDGTRLSIL.